This TCR beta chain stems from a study of cytomegalovirus exposure and HLA in healthy donors. The CDR3 consists of 16 residues. Per the germline V gene, CDR1 is LNHDA and CDR2 is SQIVND (reference sequence). Deletions cut 0 bases from V and 5 bases from J, with 13 bases between. Sampled while nominally healthy, donors likely had unrecorded immune exposures. The PCR made use of 60 Vbeta and 13 Jbeta primers. Clones were sequenced by immunoSEQ multiplex PCR, and TCRdb holds only the in-frame ones, with some missing. The data show over 95,000 clones, with 77% seen just once and roughly 11% held by the top ten.

Sequenced material: PBMCs. This chain links TRBV19 with TRBJ1-4; D is perhaps TRBD1 (6 bases). The source of this sequence is a man between 40 and 49 years old in good health and CMV-seropositive. CDR3 region: CASSIEGRGANEKLFF. The DNA for the CDR3 is TGTGCCAGTAGTATAGAGGGCAGGGGCGCCAATGAAAAACTGTTTTTT.